These 8 T cell receptor beta chains came from one sample sequenced in a study of cytomegalovirus exposure and HLA in healthy donors. Here immunoSEQ multiplex PCR was the method, and the copy in TCRdb shows in-frame clones only, minus some. The data show approximately 120,000 clones, around nine tenths seen once. What was sequenced was PBMCs. Receptors originate from a woman between 18 and 29 years old in good health and CMV-seronegative.

The rearrangement joins TRBV20-1 to TRBJ2-5; no clear D gene. V was shortened by 3 bases and J by 5 bases, with 7 bases between the two germline ends. CDR3 length: 11 residues. Germline assignment: CDR1 DFQATT and CDR2 SNEGSKA (reference sequence). CDR3 loop: CSARVGETQYF. The CDR3 coding sequence is TGCAGTGCTAGGGTTGGCGAGACCCAGTACTTC.

This rearrangement joins TRBV4-2 to TRBJ1-4, with D possibly TRBD1 on 6 matching bases. Trimming removed 3 bases from V and 5 bases from J, with 16 bases in between. Germline lookup yields CDR1 LGHNA and CDR2 YNFKEQ. The CDR3 sequence is 16 residues long. The CDR3 is CASSQPSGQKNEKLFF. CDR3 DNA sequence: TGTGCCAGCAGCCAGCCTTCTGGACAGAAAAATGAAAAACTGTTTTTT.

This rearrangement joins TRBV28 to TRBJ1-1, with a tentative D call TRBD1 (6 bases). This CDR3 is 14 amino acids long. CDR1 MDHEN and CDR2 SYDVKM come from the germline V gene. V lost 5 bases and J 4 bases, leaving 14 bases between the germline ends. CDR3 sequence reads: CASSNKGVSTEAFF. CDR3 sequence (DNA): TGTGCCAGCAGTAACAAGGGGGTAAGCACTGAAGCTTTCTTT.

The rearrangement joins TRBV4-3 to TRBJ1-1; D not certain. The CDR3 consists of 15 residues. V was clipped by 4 bases and J by 5 bases, with 17 bases between them. Germline V lookup: CDR1 LGHNA, CDR2 YSLEER. The CDR3 loop is CASSPDKVLGTEAFF. The CDR3 DNA follows: TGCGCCAGCAGCCCCGACAAGGTACTAGGAACTGAAGCTTTCTTT.

CDR3 sequence: CASSPHQGRGYEQYF. The CDR3 nucleotides read TGTGCCAGCAGCCCCCACCAGGGGAGGGGCTACGAGCAGTACTTC. This sequence joins TRBV11-1 and TRBJ2-7; weak D call: TRBD2 (7 bases). Germline CDR1 and CDR2: SGHAT and FQDESV (reference sequence). V was clipped by 5 bases and J by 3 bases, with 17 bases between them. The CDR3 spans 15 residues. The full variable domain, completed using reference TRBV11-1 and TRBJ2-7, is EAEVAQSPRYKITEKSQAVAFWCDPISGHATLYWYRQILGQGPELLVQFQDESVVDDSQLPKDRFSAERLKGVDSTLKIQPAELGDSAMYLCASSPHQGRGYEQYFGPGTRLTVT.

V and J are TRBV27 and TRBJ1-6; D gene ambiguous. CDR1 and CDR2 (germline): MNHEY, SMNVEV (reference sequence). Trimming shortened V by 2 bases and J by 10 bases, and 9 bases separated the two germline ends. The CDR3 length is 13 residues. The CDR3 bases are TGTGCCAGCAGTTTACAGGTCGGCTCACCCCTCCACTTT. This sequence encodes CASSLQVGSPLHF.

The chain uses TRBV28 and TRBJ1-1; TRBD1 might be the D (5 bases). Trimming left V 6 bases short and J 1 base short, with 9 bases between. The V gene's germline CDR1 is MDHEN and CDR2 SYDVKM. The CDR3 runs to 13 residues. CDR3 sequence (DNA): TGTGCCAGCAGAAGACAGCGGAACACTGAAGCTTTCTTT. Protein product: CASRRQRNTEAFF.

The chain recombines TRBV5-1 with TRBJ2-5, with TRBD2 identical over 9 bases. Germline V gene lookup returns CDR1 SGHRS and CDR2 YFSETQ. V was pared by 4 bases and J by 5 bases, with 6 bases of the junction left unmatched. The CDR3 consists of 14 residues. CDR3 amino acids: CASSVPTSGETQYF. CDR3 bases: TGCGCCAGCAGCGTCCCTACTAGCGGGGAGACCCAGTACTTC.